This T cell receptor (beta chain) came from a study of blood T cell repertoires in COVID-19. Study context: From T cells, B-cell-depleted T cells, or PBMCs came the material, which was cDNA or gDNA.

Cohort assignment relied on participant-reported clinical history. In the original workflow: Estimation of nucleated cell counts relied on the amplification of reference gene primers. Assay: immunoSEQ multiplex PCR; the TCRdb copy retains only in-frame clones and omits some. The DNA was the basis for D and trimming; V, J and clone size are from that table. The sample contains 300,000 to 400,000 clones, 86% of which appear only once. Germline V gene lookup returns CDR1 SGHNT and CDR2 YYREEE (reference sequence). The V end was cut by 2 bases, the J end by 5 bases, with 12 bases between. CDR3 length equals 14 residues.

This TCR was sampled from a woman aged 40 to 50 with acute COVID-19. The chain employs TRBV5-4 and TRBJ2-3; possible D gene TRBD2, 6 bases. The source material was PBMCs or T cells enriched from blood (not recorded which). CDR3 sequence reads: CASSFAREVDTQYF. In DNA form, the CDR3 reads TGTGCCAGCAGCTTTGCCAGGGAGGTAGATACGCAGTATTTT.